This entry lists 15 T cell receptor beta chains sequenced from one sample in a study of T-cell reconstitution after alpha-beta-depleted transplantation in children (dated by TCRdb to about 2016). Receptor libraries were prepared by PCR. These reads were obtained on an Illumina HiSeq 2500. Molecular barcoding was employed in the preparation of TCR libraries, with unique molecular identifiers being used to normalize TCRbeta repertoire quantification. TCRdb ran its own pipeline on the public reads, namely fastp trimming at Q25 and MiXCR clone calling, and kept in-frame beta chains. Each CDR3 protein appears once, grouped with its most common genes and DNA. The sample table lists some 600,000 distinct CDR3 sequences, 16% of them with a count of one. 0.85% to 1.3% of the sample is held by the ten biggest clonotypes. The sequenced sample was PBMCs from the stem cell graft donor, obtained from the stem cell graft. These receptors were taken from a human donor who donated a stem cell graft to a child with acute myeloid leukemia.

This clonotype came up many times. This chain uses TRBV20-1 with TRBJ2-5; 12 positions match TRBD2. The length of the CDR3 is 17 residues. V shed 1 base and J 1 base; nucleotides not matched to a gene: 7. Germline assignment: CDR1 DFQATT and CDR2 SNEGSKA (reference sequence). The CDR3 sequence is CSARALAGGNTQETQYF. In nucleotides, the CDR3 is TGCAGTGCTAGAGCGCTAGCGGGGGGGAATACCCAAGAGACCCAGTACTTC.

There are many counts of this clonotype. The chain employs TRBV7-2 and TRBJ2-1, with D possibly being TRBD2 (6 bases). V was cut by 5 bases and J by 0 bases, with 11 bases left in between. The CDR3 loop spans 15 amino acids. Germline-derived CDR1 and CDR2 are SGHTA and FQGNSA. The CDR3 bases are TGTGCCAGCAGCCGGGGAGGAAGCTCCTACAATGAGCAGTTCTTC. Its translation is CASSRGGSSYNEQFF.

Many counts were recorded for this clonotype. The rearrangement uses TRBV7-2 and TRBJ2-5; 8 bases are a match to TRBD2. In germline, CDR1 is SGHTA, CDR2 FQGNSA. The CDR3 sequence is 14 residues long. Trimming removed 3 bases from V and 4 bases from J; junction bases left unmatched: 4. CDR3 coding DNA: TGTGCCAGCAGCTTTAGCGGGGAGAGAGAGACCCAGTACTTC. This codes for CASSFSGERETQYF.

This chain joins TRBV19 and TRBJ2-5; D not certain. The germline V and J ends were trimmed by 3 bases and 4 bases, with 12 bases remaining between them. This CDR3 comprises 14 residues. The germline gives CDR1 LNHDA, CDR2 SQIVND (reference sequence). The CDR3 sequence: CASSMSATGETQYF. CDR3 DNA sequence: TGTGCCAGTAGTATGTCGGCTACGGGAGAGACCCAGTACTTC.

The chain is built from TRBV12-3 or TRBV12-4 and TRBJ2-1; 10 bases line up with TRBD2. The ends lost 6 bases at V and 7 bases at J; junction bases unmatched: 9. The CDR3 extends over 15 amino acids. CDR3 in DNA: TGTGCCAGCAGCTCGACTAGCGGGCCGAGAAATGAGCAGTTCTTC. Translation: CASSSTSGPRNEQFF.

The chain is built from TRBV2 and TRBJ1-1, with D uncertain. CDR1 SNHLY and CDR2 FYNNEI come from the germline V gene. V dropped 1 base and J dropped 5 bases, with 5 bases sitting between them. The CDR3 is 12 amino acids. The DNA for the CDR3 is TGTGCCAGCAGTGAAGAGAGGACTGAAGCTTTCTTT. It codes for CASSEERTEAFF.

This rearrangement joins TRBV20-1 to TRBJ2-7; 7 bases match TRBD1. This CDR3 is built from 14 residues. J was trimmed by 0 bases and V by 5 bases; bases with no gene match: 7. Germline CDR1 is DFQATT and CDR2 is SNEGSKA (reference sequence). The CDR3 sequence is CSARSDRSSYEQYF. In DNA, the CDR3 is TGCAGTGCTCGTTCGGACAGGAGCTCCTACGAGCAGTACTTC.

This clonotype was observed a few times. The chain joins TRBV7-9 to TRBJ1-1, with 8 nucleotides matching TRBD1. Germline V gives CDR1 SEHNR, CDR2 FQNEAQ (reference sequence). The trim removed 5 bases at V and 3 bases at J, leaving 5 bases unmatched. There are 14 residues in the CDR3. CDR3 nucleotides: TGTGCCAGCAGCCAGGGACAGGAGCACACTGAAGCTTTCTTT. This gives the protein CASSQGQEHTEAFF.

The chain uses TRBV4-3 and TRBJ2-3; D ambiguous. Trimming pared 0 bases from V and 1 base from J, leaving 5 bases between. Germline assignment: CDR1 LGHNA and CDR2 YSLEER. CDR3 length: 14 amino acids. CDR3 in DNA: TGCGCCAGCAGCCAAGACTTGGGCACAGATACGCAGTATTTT. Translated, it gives CASSQDLGTDTQYF.

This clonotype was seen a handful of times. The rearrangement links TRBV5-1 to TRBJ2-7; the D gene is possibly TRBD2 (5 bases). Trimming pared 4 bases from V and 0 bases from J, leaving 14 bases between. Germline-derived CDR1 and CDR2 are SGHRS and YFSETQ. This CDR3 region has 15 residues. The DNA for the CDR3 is TGCGCCAGCAGCGAAGACTACTGGGGCTCCTACGAGCAGTACTTC. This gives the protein CASSEDYWGSYEQYF.

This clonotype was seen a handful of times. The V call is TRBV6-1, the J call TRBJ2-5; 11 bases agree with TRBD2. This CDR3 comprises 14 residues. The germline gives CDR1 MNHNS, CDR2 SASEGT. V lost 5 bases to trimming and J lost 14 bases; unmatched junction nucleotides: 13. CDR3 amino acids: CASSLGLAGGIVYF. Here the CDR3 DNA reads TGTGCCAGCAGTCTCGGGTTAGCGGGGGGGATCGTCTACTTC.

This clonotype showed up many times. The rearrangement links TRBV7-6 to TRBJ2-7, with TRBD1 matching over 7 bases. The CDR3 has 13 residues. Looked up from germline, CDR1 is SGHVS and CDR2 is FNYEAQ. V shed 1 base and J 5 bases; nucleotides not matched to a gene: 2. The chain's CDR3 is CASSLDRGNEQYF. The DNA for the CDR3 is TGTGCCAGCAGCTTAGACAGGGGTAACGAGCAGTACTTC.

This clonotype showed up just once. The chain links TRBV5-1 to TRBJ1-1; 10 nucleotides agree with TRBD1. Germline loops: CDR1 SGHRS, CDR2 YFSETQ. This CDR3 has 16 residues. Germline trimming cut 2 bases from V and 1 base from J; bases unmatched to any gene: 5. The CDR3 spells CASSFVTGGPNTEAFF. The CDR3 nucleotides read TGCGCCAGCAGCTTCGTGACAGGGGGCCCGAACACTGAAGCTTTCTTT. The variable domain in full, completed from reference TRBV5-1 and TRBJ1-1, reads KAGVTQTPRYLIKTRGQQVTLSCSPISGHRSVSWYQQTPGQGLQFLFEYFSETQRNKGNFPGRFSGRQFSNSRSEMNVSTLELGDSALYLCASSFVTGGPNTEAFFGQGTRLTVV.

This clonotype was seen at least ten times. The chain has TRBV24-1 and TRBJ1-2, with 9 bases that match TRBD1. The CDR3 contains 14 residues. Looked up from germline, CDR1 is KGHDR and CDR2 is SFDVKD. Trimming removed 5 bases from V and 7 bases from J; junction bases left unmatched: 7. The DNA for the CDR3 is TGTGCCACCAGTGGGACGGGACAGGGAGGTGGCTACACCTTC. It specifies CATSGTGQGGGYTF.

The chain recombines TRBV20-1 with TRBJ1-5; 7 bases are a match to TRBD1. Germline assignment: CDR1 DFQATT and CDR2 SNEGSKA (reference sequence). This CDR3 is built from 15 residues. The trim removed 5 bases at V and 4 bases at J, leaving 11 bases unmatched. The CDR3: CSADLQGRGNQPQHF. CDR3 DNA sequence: TGCAGTGCTGACCTACAGGGGAGGGGAAATCAGCCCCAGCATTTT.